The rows below give T cell receptor beta chains drawn from one sample of a study of CD8+ T cells in alopecia areata. TCRdb's table, derived via immunoSEQ multiplex PCR, lists solely in-frame clones and lacks some. The repertoire holds 90,000 or so clones, with 44% as singletons. The sequenced sample was CD8+ T cells sorted from blood, obtained at week 24, from a patient treated with tofacitinib. These receptors were taken from a human donor with alopecia areata. CDR3s include the opening cysteine and the closing phenylalanine or tryptophan. The order of the fields is clone size, J gene, V gene, D gene, CDR3 DNA, CDR3 protein. The D gene is left open where the match is weak. Some rows have no size entry. The others give once, few or many, or a class for an expanded clone.

>-|TRBJ1-5|TRBV11-2|-
TGTGCCAGCAGCTCGAGACAGGTCGGGGATCAGCCCCAGCATTTT
CASSSRQVGDQPQHF
>-|TRBJ1-3|TRBV4-1|-
TGCGCCAGCAGCCAAGATGATAGGTTACATCTCCGTGGAGGCACCATATATTTT
CASSQDDRLHLRGGTIYF
>-|TRBJ2-7|TRBV20-1|-
TGCAGTGCCACGACAGCCTACGAGCAGTACTTC
CSATTAYEQYF
>-|TRBJ2-7|TRBV6-5|-
TGTGCCAGCAGTTACTCTGAGTCCTACGAGCAGTACTTC
CASSYSESYEQYF
>few|TRBJ2-7|TRBV7-9|-
TGTGCCAGCAGCCAGGCCGGGCAGGGCTACGAGCAGTACTTC
CASSQAGQGYEQYF
>-|TRBJ2-7|TRBV5-6|-
TGTGCCAGCAGCTTCGTCGGTCCGTACGAGCAGTACTTC
CASSFVGPYEQYF
>few|TRBJ2-7|TRBV7-9|TRBD1
TGTGCCAGCAGCTTTACAGGGGAGAGCTCCTACGAGCAGTACTTC
CASSFTGESSYEQYF
>few|TRBJ1-1|TRBV19|-
TGTGCCAGTAGTACAGCCGAGAACACTGAAGCTTTCTTT
CASSTAENTEAFF
>few|TRBJ2-1|TRBV7-9|-
TGTGCCAGCAGCTTCGTCCGGCTAGGAGGCAGTGAGCAGTTCTTC
CASSFVRLGGSEQFF
>once|TRBJ1-1|TRBV7-9|-
TGTGCCAGCAGCTTAGCAGGGAGACCCCAAGCTTTCTTT
CASSLAGRPQAFF
>few|TRBJ2-1|TRBV4-1|TRBD2
TGTGCCAGCAGCCGAGAGACTAGCGGGATCCTAGGCGAGCAGTTCTTC
CASSRETSGILGEQFF
>few|TRBJ1-5|TRBV4-1|-
TGCGCCAGCAGCCAAAATCGGGGGGGCAATCAGCCCCAGCATTTT
CASSQNRGGNQPQHF
>-|TRBJ2-5|TRBV28|-
TGTGCCAGCAGCCTCATCCAGACCCAGTACTTC
CASSLIQTQYF
>few|TRBJ2-2|TRBV29-1|TRBD2
TGCAGCGTTGATGGCGGGAGAACAACCGGGGAGCTGTTTTTT
CSVDGGRTTGELFF